This TCR beta chain originates from a study of blood T cell repertoires in COVID-19. Across the whole study: Samples representing acute and convalescent COVID-19 were sourced from the United States, Italy and Spain.

Germline lookup yields CDR1 MNHEY and CDR2 SVGAGI. The CDR3 is 14 residues long. The V and J ends lost 6 bases and 8 bases respectively, with 19 bases between them. Measured with immunoSEQ multiplex PCR; TCRdb has only the in-frame clones, and not every one. The top ten hold around 4% of the sample, which has more than 95,000 clones, less than 90% seen once. This TCR derives from a man over 45 with acute or convalescent COVID-19. The chain recombines TRBV6-5 with TRBJ1-2; D may be TRBD1 (6 bases). Sequences were obtained from peripheral blood. CDR3 region: CASSRGQTIGGYTF. The DNA of the CDR3 is TGTGCCAGCAGCAGGGGACAAACTATAGGAGGCTACACCTTC.